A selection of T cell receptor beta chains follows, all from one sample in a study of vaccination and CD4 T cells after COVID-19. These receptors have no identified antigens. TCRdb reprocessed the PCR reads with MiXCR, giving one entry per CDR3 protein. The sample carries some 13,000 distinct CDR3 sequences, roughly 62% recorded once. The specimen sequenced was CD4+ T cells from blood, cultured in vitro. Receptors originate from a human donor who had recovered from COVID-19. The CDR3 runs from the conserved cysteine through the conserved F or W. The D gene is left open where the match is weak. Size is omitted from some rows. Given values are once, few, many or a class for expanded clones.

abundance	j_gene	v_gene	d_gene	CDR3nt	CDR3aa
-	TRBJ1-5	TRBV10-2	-	TGCGCCAGCACCGACAGTAGCAATCAGCCCCAGCATTTT	CASTDSSNQPQHF
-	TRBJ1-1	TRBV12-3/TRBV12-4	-	TGTGCCAGCAGCCCCGTGGTCCCTGAAGCTTTCTTT	CASSPVVPEAFF
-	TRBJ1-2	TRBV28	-	TGTGCCAGCAGCCTGGGGTCTATCCTGGAAAACTATGGCTACACCTTC	CASSLGSILENYGYTF
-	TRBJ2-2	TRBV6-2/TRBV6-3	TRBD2	TGTGCCAGCAGTTACTCGGGGGGGACCGGGGAGCTGTTTTTT	CASSYSGGTGELFF
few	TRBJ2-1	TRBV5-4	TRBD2	TGTGCCAGCAGCCCGGGACTAGCGGGAGGGACTTCCTACAATGAGCAGTTCTTC	CASSPGLAGGTSYNEQFF
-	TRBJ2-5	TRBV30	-	TGTGCCTGGAGTGGGGCTGCCGGGACCCAGTACTTC	CAWSGAAGTQYF
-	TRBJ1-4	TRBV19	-	TGTGCCAGTAGTGATCAATCGGGGGCCGGGGATGAAAAACTGTTTTTT	CASSDQSGAGDEKLFF
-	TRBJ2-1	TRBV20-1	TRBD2	TGCAGTGCTAGAGATCCGGCTGGAAGCGGGAGTTACAATGAGCAGTTCTTC	CSARDPAGSGSYNEQFF
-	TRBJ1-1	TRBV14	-	TGTGCCAGCAGCCAAAAGAGTTGGAACACTGAAGCTTTCTTT	CASSQKSWNTEAFF
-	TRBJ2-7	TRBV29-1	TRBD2	TGCAGCGTAGGGACTAGCGGGCAATACGAGCAGTACTTC	CSVGTSGQYEQYF
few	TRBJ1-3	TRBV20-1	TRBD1	TGCAGTGCGAGGACAGGGGGCGATGGAAACACCATATATTTT	CSARTGGDGNTIYF
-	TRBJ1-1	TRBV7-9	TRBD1	TGTGCCAGCAGCTCCCCCAGACAGGGGCCGAACACTGAAGCTTTCTTT	CASSSPRQGPNTEAFF
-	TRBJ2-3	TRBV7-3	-	TGTGCCAGCAGCTTAGGACCTGCTAGCGGCACAGATACGCAGTATTTT	CASSLGPASGTDTQYF
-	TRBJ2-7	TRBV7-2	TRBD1	TGTGCCAGCAGTTGGGGGGGACAGGGGTCCGAGCAGTACTTC	CASSWGGQGSEQYF
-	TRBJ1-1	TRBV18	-	TGTGCCAGCTCCCAGTCGTGGGGGAGAGAAACTGAAGCTTTCTTT	CASSQSWGRETEAFF
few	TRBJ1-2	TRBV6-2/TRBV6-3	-	TGTGCCAGCGGGGGCCTTTTTAACTATGGCTACACCTTC	CASGGLFNYGYTF
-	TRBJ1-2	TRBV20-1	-	TGCAGTGCTAGAGACGGATCTTCGCTCTATGGCTACACCTTC	CSARDGSSLYGYTF
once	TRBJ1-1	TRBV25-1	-	TGTGCCAGCAGTGGGGGGACGGTAGTCACTGAAGCTTTCTTT	CASSGGTVVTEAFF
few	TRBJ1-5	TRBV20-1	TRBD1	TGCAGTGCTAGACCCTCAGACAGGGGTTTTCAGCCCCAGCATTTT	CSARPSDRGFQPQHF
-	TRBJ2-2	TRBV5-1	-	TGCGCCAGCAGCCCGGCGGCTAACGGGGAGCTGTTTTTT	CASSPAANGELFF
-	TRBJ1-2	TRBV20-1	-	TGCAGTGCTAGAGATCAGTTCCGAAGTAGCCTGAACTATGGCTACACCTTC	CSARDQFRSSLNYGYTF
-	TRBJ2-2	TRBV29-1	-	TGCAGCGTTGGGGGGGACAGCGAGACCGGGGAGCTGTTTTTT	CSVGGDSETGELFF
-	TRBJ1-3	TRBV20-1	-	TGCAGTGCTAGATTACAACCTAACACCATATATTTT	CSARLQPNTIYF
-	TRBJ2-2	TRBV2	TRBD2	TGTGCCAGCCGGTTGGCGGGAGAGGCCGGGGAGCTGTTTTTT	CASRLAGEAGELFF
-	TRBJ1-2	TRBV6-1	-	TGTGCCAGCAGTGCTAACTCAGTTGGCTACACCTTC	CASSANSVGYTF
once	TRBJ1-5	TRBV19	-	TGTGCCAGTAGTATAGGAATCCCAGGACAGCCCCAGCATTTT	CASSIGIPGQPQHF
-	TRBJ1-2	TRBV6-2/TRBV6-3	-	TGTGCCAGTAAAGGGACGGTTGACTTCTATGGCTACACCTTC	CASKGTVDFYGYTF
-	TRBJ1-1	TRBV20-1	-	TGCAGTGCTAGAGATGCAGGGGCCAGGAACACTGAAGCTTTCTTT	CSARDAGARNTEAFF
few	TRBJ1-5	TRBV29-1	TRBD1	TGCAGCGTTGCCGGGACAGGGTTTTCCTTGGGCAATCAGCCCCAGCATTTT	CSVAGTGFSLGNQPQHF
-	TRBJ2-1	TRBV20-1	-	TGCAGTGCGCGACAGGGGAGGGGTGAGCAGTTCTTC	CSARQGRGEQFF
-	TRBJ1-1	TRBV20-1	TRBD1	TGCAGCCCCCGGACAGGGGGCCCACAAGATGAAGCTTTCTTT	CSPRTGGPQDEAFF
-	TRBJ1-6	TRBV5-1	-	TGCGCCAGCAGCTTGACTGGGGGGCCGAATTCACCCCTCCACTTT	CASSLTGGPNSPLHF
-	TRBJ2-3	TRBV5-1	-	TGCGCCAGCAGCTGGGGAAGGGCGGATACGCAGTATTTT	CASSWGRADTQYF
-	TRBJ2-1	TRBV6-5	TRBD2	TGTGCCAGCAGTTTCAGTAGCGGGGGCAATGAGCAGTTCTTC	CASSFSSGGNEQFF
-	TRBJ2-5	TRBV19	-	TGTGCCAGTAGTACAAGAGAGACCCAGTACTTC	CASSTRETQYF
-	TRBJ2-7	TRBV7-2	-	TGTGCCAGCAGCCTCCCCGGACGGTTCTACGAGCAGTACTTC	CASSLPGRFYEQYF
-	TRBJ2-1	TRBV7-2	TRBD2	TGTGCCAGCAGCTCCCGGACTAGCGGTTATTACAATGAGCAGTTCTTC	CASSSRTSGYYNEQFF
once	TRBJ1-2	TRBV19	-	TGTGCCAGTAGTATTCGACCCTCCCATGGCTACACCTTC	CASSIRPSHGYTF
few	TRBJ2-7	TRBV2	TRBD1	TGTGCCAGCAGCGGACAGGGCCTGCGCGAGCAGTACTTC	CASSGQGLREQYF
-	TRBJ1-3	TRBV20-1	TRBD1	TGCAGTGCTAGAGATCGTCAGGGGGCCGGAAACACCATATATTTT	CSARDRQGAGNTIYF
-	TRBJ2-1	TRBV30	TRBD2	TGTGCCTGGATAGAGCGGGGATCCTACAATGAGCAGTTCTTC	CAWIERGSYNEQFF
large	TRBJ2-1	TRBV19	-	TGTGCCAGTAGTATCGGGACGGAGTCCTACAATGAGCAGTTCTTC	CASSIGTESYNEQFF
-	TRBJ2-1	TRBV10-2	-	TGCGCCAGCAGTGCCCCAGGGGTCGTGAAGTTCTTC	CASSAPGVVKFF
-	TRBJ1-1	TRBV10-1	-	TGCGCCAGCAGAGGGGAACTAGATCCGGCTTTCTTT	CASRGELDPAFF
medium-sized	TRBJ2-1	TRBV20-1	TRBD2	TGCAGTGCTAGACTAGCGGGAGGGCAGTATGAGCAGTTCTTC	CSARLAGGQYEQFF
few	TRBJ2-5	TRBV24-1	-	TGTGCCACCAGTGATTTGCCGGGCAGAGAAGAGACCCAGTACTTC	CATSDLPGREETQYF
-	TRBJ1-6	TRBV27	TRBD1	TGTGCCAGCAGTTCGACCCTACAGGGGGTTGGTTCACCCCTCCACTTT	CASSSTLQGVGSPLHF
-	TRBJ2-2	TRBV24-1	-	TGTGCCACCAGTGATTTCTCCCGCTCCCGGGGCCTCACCGGGGAGCTGTTTTTT	CATSDFSRSRGLTGELFF
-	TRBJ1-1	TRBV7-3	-	TGTGCCAGCAGCTTAACGGGTGCTTCCACTGAAGCTTTCTTT	CASSLTGASTEAFF
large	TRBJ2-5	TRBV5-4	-	TGTGCCAGCAGCTTTGGGCAGGGTGATCAAGAGACCCAGTACTTC	CASSFGQGDQETQYF
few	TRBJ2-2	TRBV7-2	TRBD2	TGTGCCAGCCTGTGGCTAGCGGGCACCGGGGAGCTGTTTTTT	CASLWLAGTGELFF
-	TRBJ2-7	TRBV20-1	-	TGCAGTGCTAGAGATACGCAGGGACCCTACGAGCAGTACTTC	CSARDTQGPYEQYF
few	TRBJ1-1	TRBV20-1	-	TGCAGTGCTAGCCTTGGCAACCCGAACACTGAAGCTTTCTTT	CSASLGNPNTEAFF
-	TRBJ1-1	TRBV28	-	TGTGCCAGCAGTCCCGGGACGGGTGGGACTGAAGCTTTCTTT	CASSPGTGGTEAFF
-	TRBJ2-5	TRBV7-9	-	TGTGCCAGCATCTTAACCCCAATGGGGGTTCCGGAGACCCAGTACTTC	CASILTPMGVPETQYF